A single sample gave rise to the 23 T cell receptor beta chains below, sequenced in a study of OX40 agonist ivuxolimab in advanced cancers. TCRdb's table, derived via immunoSEQ multiplex PCR, lists solely in-frame clones and lacks some. The table lists some 90,000 clones, roughly 88% of them singletons. The starting material was CD4+ or CD8+ T cells sorted from blood, obtained in a trial of the OX40 agonist ivuxolimab. Every receptor here comes from an adult with an advanced solid tumor such as melanoma, head and neck, liver or kidney cancer.

V usage is TRBV6-1 and J usage is TRBJ1-4; 8 nucleotides align to TRBD1. Germline CDR1 and CDR2: MNHNS and SASEGT. The CDR3 runs to 14 residues. V lost 4 bases, J lost 4 bases, and 2 bases stayed unmatched. The CDR3, as DNA: TGTGCCAGCAGTGCGACAGGGGATAATGAAAAACTGTTTTTT. Residues: CASSATGDNEKLFF.

The chain links TRBV28 to TRBJ1-1; no clear D gene. The ends were cut back, 7 bases at V and 1 base at J, with 4 bases in the middle. Germline loops: CDR1 MDHEN, CDR2 SYDVKM. The CDR3 contains 11 residues. CDR3 in amino acids: CASMGNTEAFF. In DNA, the CDR3 is TGTGCCAGCATGGGGAACACTGAAGCTTTCTTT.

The chain has TRBV7-2 and TRBJ1-4; maybe TRBD1 (5 bases). The CDR3 is 15 residues long. Per germline, CDR1 SGHTA and CDR2 FQGNSA. V shed 2 bases and J shed 2 bases, with 9 bases lying between them. The CDR3 is CASSLTRQTNEKLFF. The CDR3 region has the DNA TGTGCCAGCAGCTTAACGAGACAGACTAATGAAAAACTGTTTTTT.

This clone has only one observation. The chain joins TRBV29-1 to TRBJ2-7, with 7 positions matching TRBD2. This CDR3 is 12 amino acids long. V was pared by 6 bases and J by 3 bases, with 5 bases of the junction left unmatched. Germline V gives CDR1 SQVTM, CDR2 ANQGSEA. The CDR3 coding sequence is TGCAGCGTGCTTGGACTAGACTACGAGCAGTACTTC. This gives the protein CSVLGLDYEQYF.

The chain employs TRBV28 and TRBJ1-4; D is unresolved. Germline loops: CDR1 MDHEN, CDR2 SYDVKM. Trimming pared 2 bases from V and 1 base from J, leaving 5 bases between. CDR3 size: 14 residues. The CDR3 region is CASSLRETNEKLFF. The CDR3 nucleotides are TGTGCCAGCAGTTTAAGGGAAACTAATGAAAAACTGTTTTTT.

V and J are TRBV19 and TRBJ1-1; no reliable D call. This CDR3 is 17 amino acids long. V lost 2 bases and J 4 bases, leaving 20 bases between the germline ends. The germline CDR1 and CDR2 sequences are LNHDA and SQIVND (reference sequence). CDR3 coding DNA: TGTGCCAGTAGTATATCAGCCGTACTATCGCGGGCCACTGAAGCTTTCTTT. Translating gives CASSISAVLSRATEAFF.

A single count supports this clone. The chain joins TRBV28 to TRBJ1-4; no firm D call. Trimming removed 4 bases at V and 5 bases at J, with 17 bases between. The length of the CDR3 is 16 residues. The germline V gene has CDR1 MDHEN and CDR2 SYDVKM. CDR3 DNA: TGTGCCAGCAGTTCATCCCCCCGGGCCCTGAATGAAAAACTGTTTTTT. This codes for CASSSSPRALNEKLFF.

The V call is TRBV28, the J call TRBJ1-4, with D unresolved. Looked up from germline, CDR1 is MDHEN and CDR2 is SYDVKM. This CDR3 has 12 amino acids. V dropped 3 bases and J dropped 7 bases, with 6 bases sitting between them. The CDR3 DNA sequence: TGTGCCAGCAGTTTTGAGAGTGAAAAACTGTTTTTT. It translates to CASSFESEKLFF.

The chain joins TRBV4-3 to TRBJ2-7; D may correspond to TRBD1 or TRBD2 (5 bases each). Trimming shortened V by 5 bases and J by 0 bases, and 14 bases separated the two germline ends. This CDR3 comprises 15 residues. Per the germline V gene, CDR1 is LGHNA and CDR2 is YSLEER. The CDR3 loop is CASSFRDGPSYEQYF. The CDR3 nucleotides are TGCGCCAGCAGCTTCCGGGACGGCCCCTCCTACGAGCAGTACTTC.

CDR3 protein: CSAFPGGRETQYF. The CDR3 DNA reads as TGCAGCGCCTTCCCAGGGGGCCGTGAGACCCAGTACTTC. The rearrangement uses TRBV29-1 and TRBJ2-5; 8 bases map to TRBD1. J was trimmed by 5 bases and V by 7 bases; bases with no gene match: 9. In germline, CDR1 is SQVTM, CDR2 ANQGSEA. The CDR3 is made up of 13 amino acids.

This chain links TRBV5-6 with TRBJ2-7; 11 bases are shared with TRBD1. The CDR3 covers 14 residues. J was trimmed by 2 bases and V by 4 bases; bases with no gene match: 2. Germline CDR1 SGHDT, CDR2 YYEEEE. The CDR3 DNA reads TGTGCCAGCAGCACGGGACAGGGGGCCTACGAGCAGTACTTC. It encodes CASSTGQGAYEQYF. The full variable domain, its missing parts supplied by reference TRBV5-6 and TRBJ2-7, is DAGVTQSPTHLIKTRGQQVTLRCSPKSGHDTVSWYQQALGQGPQFIFQYYEEEERQRGNFPDRFSGHQFPNYSSELNVNALLLGDSALYLCASSTGQGAYEQYFGPGTRLTVT.

This clone is a singleton in its sample. CDR3: CASSTGLAGQETQYF. The CDR3 DNA sequence: TGTGCCAGCAGCACGGGACTAGCGGGGCAAGAGACCCAGTACTTC. The chain employs TRBV7-3 and TRBJ2-5, with 13 positions matching TRBD2. CDR3 length: 15 residues. The junction had 2 bases not matched to a gene; V was cut back by 5 bases and J by 2 bases. Germline lookup yields CDR1 SGHTA and CDR2 FQGTGA. The variable domain in full, with the rest retrieved from reference TRBV7-3 and TRBJ2-5, is GAGVSQTPSNKVTEKGKYVELRCDPISGHTALYWYRQSLGQGPEFLIYFQGTGAADDSGLPNDRFFAVRPEGSVSTLKIQRTERGDSAVYLCASSTGLAGQETQYFGPGTRLLVL.

The rearrangement links TRBV5-8 to TRBJ1-1, with TRBD1 matching 7 bases. This CDR3 region has 14 residues. V lost 2 bases, J lost 4 bases, and 5 bases stayed unmatched. Germline CDR1 and CDR2: SGHTS and YDEGEE. The CDR3 bases are TGTGCCAGCAGCTTACAGGGGTGGGGCACTGAAGCTTTCTTT. This encodes CASSLQGWGTEAFF.

This clone was picked up a small number of times. The gene calls are TRBV7-2 and TRBJ1-4, with 8 nucleotides matching TRBD1. J gave up 12 bases and V 7 bases, and 13 bases lay outside the gene matches. Germline CDR1 is SGHTA and CDR2 is FQGNSA. There are 14 residues in the CDR3. CDR3 sequence reads: CASKAGTGFGELFF. The CDR3 DNA sequence: TGTGCCAGCAAGGCCGGGACAGGCTTCGGAGAACTGTTTTTT.

The gene calls are TRBV5-1 and TRBJ2-1; D might be TRBD1 (6 bases). V lost 0 bases, J lost 4 bases, and 14 bases lay in between. Germline V lookup: CDR1 SGHRS, CDR2 YFSETQ. The CDR3 extends over 16 amino acids. The DNA of the CDR3 is TGCGCCAGCAGCTTGGAGGGCAGGGGTGGATACAATGAGCAGTTCTTC. Encoded protein: CASSLEGRGGYNEQFF.

The J gene is TRBJ2-7, the V gene TRBV21-1; the table gives TRBD2 as D, unverified against the DNA. TRBV21-1 is labeled a pseudogene. CDR3 length equals 12 residues. The CDR3 region is CASSTTENEQYF. CDR3 DNA sequence: TGTGCCAGCAGCACTACCGAAAACGAGCAGTACTTC.

This chain connects TRBV19 to TRBJ1-1; 8 nucleotides align to TRBD1. CDR3 length equals 15 residues. The junction had 7 bases not matched to a gene; V was cut back by 4 bases and J by 3 bases. CDR1 and CDR2 from the germline V gene are LNHDA and SQIVND (reference sequence). CDR3 amino acids: CASSKNRGADTEAFF. CDR3 DNA: TGTGCCAGTAGTAAAAACAGGGGGGCTGACACTGAAGCTTTCTTT.

The CDR3 DNA sequence: TGTGCCAGCAGTTATGACAGGGGGGAGAACACTGAAGCTTTCTTT. Residues: CASSYDRGENTEAFF. This rearrangement joins TRBV6-5 to TRBJ1-1; 9 positions match TRBD1. The CDR3 is made up of 15 amino acids. CDR1 and CDR2 (germline): MNHEY, SVGAGI. The V and J ends lost 3 bases and 1 base, in that order; junction bases with no gene match: 3.

This chain joins TRBV6-5 and TRBJ2-7; D unresolved. The CDR3 consists of 12 residues. V was trimmed by 0 bases and J by 12 bases, leaving 12 bases between them. Germline V gene lookup returns CDR1 MNHEY and CDR2 SVGAGI. The CDR3 region is CASSYSKNRLYF. As DNA, the CDR3 is TGTGCCAGCAGTTACTCTAAGAACCGATTGTACTTC.

The chain is built from TRBV18 and TRBJ2-7; D is perhaps TRBD2 (5 bases). This CDR3 has 13 amino acids. V shed 4 bases and J shed 0 bases, with 7 bases lying between them. CDR1 and CDR2 from the germline V gene are KGHSH and LQKENI. CDR3 loop: CASSHGGSYEQYF. CDR3 bases: TGTGCCAGCTCACACGGAGGCTCCTACGAGCAGTACTTC.

The chain has TRBV18 and TRBJ2-7; possible D gene TRBD2, 5 bases. The V end lost 1 base, the J end lost 3 bases, and 10 bases lay between the germline ends. CDR3 length: 14 residues. The V gene's germline CDR1 is KGHSH and CDR2 LQKENI. The CDR3 DNA is TGTGCCAGCTCACCACTGATGGACTTCTACGAGCAGTACTTC. Encoded protein: CASSPLMDFYEQYF.

The CDR3 nucleotides read TGTGCCAGCAGCCTCGACTCCGGGGAGCTGTTTTTT. Its protein is CASSLDSGELFF. The V call is TRBV11-2, the J call TRBJ2-2; D call uncertain. Germline CDR1 reads SGHAT; CDR2 reads FQNNGV. Trimming removed 5 bases at V and 6 bases at J, with 7 bases between. The CDR3 covers 12 residues.

The V and J genes are TRBV18 and TRBJ2-1, with D perhaps TRBD2 (5 bases). Germline loops: CDR1 KGHSH, CDR2 LQKENI. CDR3 length: 15 residues. The V end was cut by 3 bases, the J end by 6 bases, with 15 bases between. CDR3 amino acids: CASSPGLARTNEQFF. CDR3 in DNA: TGTGCCAGCTCACCCGGACTGGCCAGAACCAATGAGCAGTTCTTC.